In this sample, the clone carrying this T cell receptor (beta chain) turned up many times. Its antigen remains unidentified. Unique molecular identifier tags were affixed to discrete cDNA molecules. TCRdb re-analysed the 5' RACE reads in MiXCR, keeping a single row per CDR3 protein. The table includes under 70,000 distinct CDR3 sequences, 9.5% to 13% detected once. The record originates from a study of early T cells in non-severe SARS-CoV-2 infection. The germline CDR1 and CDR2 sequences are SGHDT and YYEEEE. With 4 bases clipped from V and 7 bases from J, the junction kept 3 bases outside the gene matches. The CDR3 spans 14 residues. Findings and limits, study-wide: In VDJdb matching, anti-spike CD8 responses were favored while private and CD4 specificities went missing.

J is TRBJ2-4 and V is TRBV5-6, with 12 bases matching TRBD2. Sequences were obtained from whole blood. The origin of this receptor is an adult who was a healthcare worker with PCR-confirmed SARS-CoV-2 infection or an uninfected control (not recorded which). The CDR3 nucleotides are TGTGCCAGCAGCCGGGGGACTAGCGGGAACATTCAGTACTTC. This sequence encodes CASSRGTSGNIQYF.